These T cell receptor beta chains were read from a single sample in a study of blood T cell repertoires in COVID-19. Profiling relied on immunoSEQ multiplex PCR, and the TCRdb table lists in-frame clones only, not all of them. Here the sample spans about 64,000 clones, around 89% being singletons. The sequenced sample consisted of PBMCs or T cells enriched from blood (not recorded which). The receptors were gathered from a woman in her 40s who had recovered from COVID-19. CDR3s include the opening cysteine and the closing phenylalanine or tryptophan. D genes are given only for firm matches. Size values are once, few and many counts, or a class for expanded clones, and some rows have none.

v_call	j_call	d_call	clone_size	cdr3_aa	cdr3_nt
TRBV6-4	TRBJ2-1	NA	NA	CASSPTGGGLYNEQFF	TGTGCCAGCAGTCCTACTGGCGGGGGCCTTTACAATGAGCAGTTCTTC
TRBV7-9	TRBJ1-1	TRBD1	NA	CASRGTGQNTEAFF	TGTGCCAGCAGGGGGACAGGCCAGAACACTGAAGCTTTCTTT
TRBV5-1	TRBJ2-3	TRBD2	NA	CASSLDSSGNTDTQYF	TGCGCCAGCAGCTTGGATTCTAGCGGAAACACAGATACGCAGTATTTT
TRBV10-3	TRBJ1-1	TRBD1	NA	CAIQGQGNTEAFF	TGTGCCATTCAGGGACAGGGGAACACTGAAGCTTTCTTT
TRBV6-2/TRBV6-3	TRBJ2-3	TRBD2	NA	CASSYSRLAGGTTDTQYF	TGTGCCAGCAGTTACTCACGACTAGCGGGGGGAACCACAGATACGCAGTATTTT
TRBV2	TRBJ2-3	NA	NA	CASSFGVQADTQYF	TGTGCCAGCTCTTTTGGTGTTCAGGCAGATACGCAGTATTTT
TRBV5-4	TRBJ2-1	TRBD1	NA	CASSGLGQGLYNEQFF	TGTGCCAGCAGCGGATTGGGACAGGGATTGTACAATGAGCAGTTCTTC
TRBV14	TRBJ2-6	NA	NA	CASSLLSGANVLTF	TGTGCCAGCAGCCTCTTGTCTGGGGCCAACGTCCTGACTTTC
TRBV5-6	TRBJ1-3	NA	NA	CASSLANRVDGNTIYF	TGTGCCAGCAGCTTGGCCAACAGGGTGGATGGAAACACCATATATTTT
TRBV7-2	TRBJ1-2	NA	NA	CASSWSGDGYTF	TGTGCCAGCAGCTGGTCGGGGGACGGCTACACCTTC
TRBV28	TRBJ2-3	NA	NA	CASTAGTSTDTQYF	TGTGCCAGCACGGCAGGTACTAGCACAGATACGCAGTATTTT
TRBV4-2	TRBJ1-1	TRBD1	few	CASSPGTGPNTEAFF	TGTGCCAGCAGCCCCGGGACAGGGCCGAACACTGAAGCTTTCTTT
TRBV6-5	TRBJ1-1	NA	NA	CATAPGMNTEAFF	TGTGCCACCGCCCCCGGTATGAACACTGAAGCTTTCTTT
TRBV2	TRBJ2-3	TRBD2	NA	CASKSGGPDTQYF	TGTGCCAGCAAAAGCGGGGGCCCAGATACGCAGTATTTT
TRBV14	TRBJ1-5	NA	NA	CASSQVRGGPQHF	TGTGCCAGCAGCCAAGTTAGGGGGGGGCCCCAGCATTTT
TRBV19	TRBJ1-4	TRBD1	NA	CASRDREASNEKLFF	TGTGCCAGTAGAGACAGGGAGGCCTCTAATGAAAAACTGTTTTTT
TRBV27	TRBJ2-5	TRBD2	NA	CASSLGPGLVSSRETQYF	TGTGCCAGCAGTTTGGGGCCGGGACTAGTATCGTCTCGGGAGACCCAGTACTTC
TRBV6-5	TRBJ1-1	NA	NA	CASNHRANTEAFF	TGTGCCAGCAACCACAGGGCGAACACTGAAGCTTTCTTT
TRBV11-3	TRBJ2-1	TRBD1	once	CASSYRDSYNEQFF	TGTGCCAGCAGCTACCGGGACAGCTACAATGAGCAGTTCTTC
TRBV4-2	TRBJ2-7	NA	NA	CASSLRREEQYF	TGTGCCAGCAGCCTCCGACGGGAGGAGCAGTACTTC
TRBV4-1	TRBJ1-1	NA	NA	CASSHQTGNTEAFF	TGCGCCAGCAGCCACCAGACGGGAAACACTGAAGCTTTCTTT
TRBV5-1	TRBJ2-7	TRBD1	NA	CASSLAGGWDYEQYF	TGCGCCAGCAGCTTGGCAGGGGGCTGGGACTACGAGCAGTACTTC
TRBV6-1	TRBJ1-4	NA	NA	CASSDFAGEKLFF	TGTGCCAGCAGTGATTTTGCAGGGGAAAAACTGTTTTTT
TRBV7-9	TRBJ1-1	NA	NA	CASSWSGTLEAFF	TGTGCCAGCAGCTGGTCCGGGACTCTAGAAGCTTTCTTT
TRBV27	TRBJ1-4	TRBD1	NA	CASSSSQGTTNEKLFF	TGTGCCAGCAGTTCATCACAGGGGACAACTAATGAAAAACTGTTTTTT
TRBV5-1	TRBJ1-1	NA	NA	CASSLEGQGEAFF	TGCGCCAGCAGCTTGGAGGGGCAGGGTGAAGCTTTCTTT
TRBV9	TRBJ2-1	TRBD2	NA	CASSSGGATHEQFF	TGTGCCAGCAGTTCGGGGGGGGCCACCCATGAGCAGTTCTTC
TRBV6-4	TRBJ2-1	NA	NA	CASSDFKGNEQFF	TGTGCCAGCAGTGACTTTAAGGGGAATGAGCAGTTCTTC
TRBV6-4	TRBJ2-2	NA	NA	CASRYRDCVCPGELFF	TGTGCCAGCAGGTACCGGGACTGCGTTTGCCCGGGGGAGCTGTTTTTT
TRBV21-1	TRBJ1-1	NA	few	CASSKETGWDTEAFF	TGTGCCAGCAGCAAAGAGACAGGGTGGGACACTGAAGCTTTCTTT
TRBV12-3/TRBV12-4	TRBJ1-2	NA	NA	CASSLALIGGYTF	TGTGCCAGCAGTTTAGCACTCATCGGGGGCTACACCTTC
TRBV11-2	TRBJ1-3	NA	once	CASSSSSGNTIYF	TGTGCCAGCAGCTCGAGCTCTGGAAACACCATATATTTT
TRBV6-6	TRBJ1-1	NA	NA	CASTWRVNTEAFF	TGTGCCAGCACATGGAGGGTGAACACTGAAGCTTTCTTT
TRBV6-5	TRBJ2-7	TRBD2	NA	CASSKTGLGSYEQYF	TGTGCCAGCTCGAAGACGGGACTAGGGTCCTACGAGCAGTACTTC
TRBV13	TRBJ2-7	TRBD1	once	CASSLGYRGAFNEQYF	TGTGCCAGCAGCTTAGGCTACAGGGGCGCTTTCAACGAGCAGTACTTC
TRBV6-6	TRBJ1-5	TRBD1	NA	CASSRWDRGPTSNQPQHF	TGTGCCAGCAGTAGATGGGACAGGGGGCCAACTAGCAATCAGCCCCAGCATTTT
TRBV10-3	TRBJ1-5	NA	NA	CAISESNGGAGNTQHF	TGTGCCATCAGTGAGTCGAATGGGGGGGCGGGAAACACCCAGCATTTT
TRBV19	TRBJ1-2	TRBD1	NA	CASNRFRETGDGYTF	TGTGCCAGTAATCGCTTCCGGGAAACAGGGGATGGCTACACCTTC